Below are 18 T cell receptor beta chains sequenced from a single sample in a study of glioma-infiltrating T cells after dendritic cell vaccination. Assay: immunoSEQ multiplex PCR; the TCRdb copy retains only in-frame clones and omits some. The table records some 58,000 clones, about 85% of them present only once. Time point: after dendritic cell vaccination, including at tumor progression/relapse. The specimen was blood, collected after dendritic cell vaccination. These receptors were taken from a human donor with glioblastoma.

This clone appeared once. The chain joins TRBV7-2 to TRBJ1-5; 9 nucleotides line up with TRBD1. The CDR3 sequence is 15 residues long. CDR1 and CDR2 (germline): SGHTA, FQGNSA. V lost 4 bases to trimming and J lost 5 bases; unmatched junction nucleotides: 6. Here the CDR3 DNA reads TGTGCCAGCAGCTCGGGACAGGGTATCTATCAGCCCCAGCATTTT. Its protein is CASSSGQGIYQPQHF.

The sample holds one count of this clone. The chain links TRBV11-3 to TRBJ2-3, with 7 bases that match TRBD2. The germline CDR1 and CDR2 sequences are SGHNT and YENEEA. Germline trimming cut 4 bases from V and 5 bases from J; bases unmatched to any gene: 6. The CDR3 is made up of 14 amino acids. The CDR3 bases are TGTGCCAGCAGCTGGGTAGCGGGTGGAGATACGCAGTATTTT. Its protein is CASSWVAGGDTQYF.

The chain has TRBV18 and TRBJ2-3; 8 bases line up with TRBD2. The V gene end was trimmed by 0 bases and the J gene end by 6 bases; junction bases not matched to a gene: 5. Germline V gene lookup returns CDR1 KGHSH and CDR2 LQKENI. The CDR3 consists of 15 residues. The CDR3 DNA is TGTGCCAGCTCACCACCCGACGGGGGGGCGGATACGCAGTATTTT. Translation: CASSPPDGGADTQYF.

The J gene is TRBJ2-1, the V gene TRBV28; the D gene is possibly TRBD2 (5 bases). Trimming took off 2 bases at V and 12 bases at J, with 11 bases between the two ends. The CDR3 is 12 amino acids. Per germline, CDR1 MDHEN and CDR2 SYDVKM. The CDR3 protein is CASSLVGEAQFF. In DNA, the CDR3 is TGTGCCAGCAGTTTAGTCGGGGAAGCGCAGTTCTTC.

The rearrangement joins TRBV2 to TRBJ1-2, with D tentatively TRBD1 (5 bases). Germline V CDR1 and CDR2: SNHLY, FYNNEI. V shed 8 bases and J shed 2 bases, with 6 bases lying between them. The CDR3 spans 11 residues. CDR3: CASRQNYGYTF. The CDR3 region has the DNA TGTGCCAGCCGACAGAACTATGGCTACACCTTC.

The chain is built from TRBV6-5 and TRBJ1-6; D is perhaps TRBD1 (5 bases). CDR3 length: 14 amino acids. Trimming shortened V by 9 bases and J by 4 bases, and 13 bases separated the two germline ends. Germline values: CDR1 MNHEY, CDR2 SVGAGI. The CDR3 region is CASSAGPYNSPLHF. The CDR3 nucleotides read TGTGCCAGTTCCGCAGGGCCTTATAATTCACCCCTCCACTTT.

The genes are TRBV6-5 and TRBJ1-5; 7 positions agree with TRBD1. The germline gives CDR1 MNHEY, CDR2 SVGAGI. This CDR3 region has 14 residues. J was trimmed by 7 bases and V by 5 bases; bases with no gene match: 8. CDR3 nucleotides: TGTGCCAGCAGTCATGACAGGGCAGAGCAGCCCCAGCATTTT. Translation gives CASSHDRAEQPQHF.

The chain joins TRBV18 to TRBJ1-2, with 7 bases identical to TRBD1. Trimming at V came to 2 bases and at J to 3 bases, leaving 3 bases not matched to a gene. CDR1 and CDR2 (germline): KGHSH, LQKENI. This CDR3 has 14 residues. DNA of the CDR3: TGTGCCAGCTCACCAGCAGGGGGAGACTATGGCTACACCTTC. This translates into CASSPAGGDYGYTF. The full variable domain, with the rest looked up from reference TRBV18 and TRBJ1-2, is NAGVMQNPRHLVRRRGQEARLRCSPMKGHSHVYWYRQLPEEGLKFMVYLQKENIIDESGMPKERFSAEFPKEGPSILRIQQVVRGDSAAYFCASSPAGGDYGYTFGSGTRLTVV.

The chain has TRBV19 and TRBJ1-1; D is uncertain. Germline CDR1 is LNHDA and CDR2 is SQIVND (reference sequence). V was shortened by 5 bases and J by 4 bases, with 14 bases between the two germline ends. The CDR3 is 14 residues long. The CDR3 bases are TGTGCCAGTAGTCCGCGGGCTGTGGGCACTGAAGCTTTCTTT. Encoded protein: CASSPRAVGTEAFF.

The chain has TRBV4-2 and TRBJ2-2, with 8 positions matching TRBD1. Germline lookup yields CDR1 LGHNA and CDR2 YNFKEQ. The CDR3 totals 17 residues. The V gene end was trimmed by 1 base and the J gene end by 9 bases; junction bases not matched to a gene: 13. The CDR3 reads CASSQGVRTGSPWELFF. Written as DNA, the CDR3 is TGTGCCAGCAGCCAAGGGGTGCGGACAGGGTCTCCTTGGGAGCTGTTTTTT.

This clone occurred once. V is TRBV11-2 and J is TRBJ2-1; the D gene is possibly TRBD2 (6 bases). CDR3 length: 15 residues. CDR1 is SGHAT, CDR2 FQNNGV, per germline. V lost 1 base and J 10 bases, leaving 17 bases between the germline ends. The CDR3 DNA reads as TGTGCCAGCAGCTTAGCCCCCCTGGGAGGTAAGGAGCAGTTCTTC. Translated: CASSLAPLGGKEQFF.

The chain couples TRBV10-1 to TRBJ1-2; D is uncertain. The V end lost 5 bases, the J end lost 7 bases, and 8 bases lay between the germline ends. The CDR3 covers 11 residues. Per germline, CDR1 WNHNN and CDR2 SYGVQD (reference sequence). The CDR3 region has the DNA TGCGCCAGCAGTCCAAGCCCTGGCTACACCTTC. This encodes CASSPSPGYTF.

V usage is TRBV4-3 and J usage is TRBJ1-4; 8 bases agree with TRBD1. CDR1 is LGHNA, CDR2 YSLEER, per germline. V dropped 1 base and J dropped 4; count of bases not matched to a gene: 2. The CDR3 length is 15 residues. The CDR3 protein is CASSQVTGGNEKLFF. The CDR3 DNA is TGCGCCAGCAGCCAAGTAACAGGGGGTAATGAAAAACTGTTTTTT.

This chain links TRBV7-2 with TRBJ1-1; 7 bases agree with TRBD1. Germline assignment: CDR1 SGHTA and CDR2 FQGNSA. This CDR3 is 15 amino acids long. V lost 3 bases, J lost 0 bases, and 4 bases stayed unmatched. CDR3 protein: CASSFPGQMNTEAFF. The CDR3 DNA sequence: TGTGCCAGCAGCTTTCCGGGACAGATGAACACTGAAGCTTTCTTT.

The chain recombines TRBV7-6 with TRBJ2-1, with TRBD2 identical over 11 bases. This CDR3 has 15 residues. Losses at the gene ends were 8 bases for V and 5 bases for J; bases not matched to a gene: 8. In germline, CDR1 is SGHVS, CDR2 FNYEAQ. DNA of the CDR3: TGTGCCAGCGGGAATAGCGGGGGGGGGCACAATGAGCAGTTCTTC. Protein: CASGNSGGGHNEQFF.

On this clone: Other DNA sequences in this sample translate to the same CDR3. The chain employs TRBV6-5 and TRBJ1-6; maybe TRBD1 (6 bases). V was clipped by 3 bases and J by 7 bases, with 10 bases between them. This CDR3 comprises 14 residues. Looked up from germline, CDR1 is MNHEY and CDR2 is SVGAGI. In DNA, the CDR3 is TGTGCCAGCAGTTATACAGGGTACAATTCACCCCTCCACTTT. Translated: CASSYTGYNSPLHF.

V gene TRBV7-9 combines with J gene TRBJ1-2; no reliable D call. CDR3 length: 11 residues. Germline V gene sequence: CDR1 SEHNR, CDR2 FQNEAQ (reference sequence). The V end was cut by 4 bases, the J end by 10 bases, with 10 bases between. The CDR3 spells CASSSRSPYTF. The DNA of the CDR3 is TGTGCCAGCAGCTCTCGGTCTCCCTACACCTTC.

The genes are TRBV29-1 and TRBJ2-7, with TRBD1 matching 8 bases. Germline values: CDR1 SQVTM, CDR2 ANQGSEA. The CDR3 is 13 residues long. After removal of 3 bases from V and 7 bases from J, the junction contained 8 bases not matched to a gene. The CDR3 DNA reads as TGCAGCGTTGAGCAGGGGGCTGGTTTTGAGCAGTACTTC. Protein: CSVEQGAGFEQYF.